The sequence of this T cell receptor (beta chain) was determined in a study of tumor-infiltrating lymphocytes in primary liver carcinoma. Study summary: The five patients, who were men and women, ranged in age from 30 to 69 years. General study points: Against blood, tumors held a significantly higher top-250-clone fraction (p = 0.039). Between tumor regions, pairs overlapped more than tumor-adjacent and tumor-blood pairs did.

About this clonotype: Its specificity is not known. Its ends do not fully match the called genes, so a read error is possible.

This CDR3 has 16 amino acids. Germline V gene data show CDR1 as SGDLS and CDR2 as YYNGEE. For each extraction, RNA and DNA were obtained together from around 20-30 mg of unsorted bulk tissue. Five discrete regions of every tumor underwent sampling. The input was 500 ng total RNA; TCR beta cDNA was made from it with a constant-region primer. Researchers made the TCR beta libraries by running three nested multiplex PCR rounds with slightly modified ARM-PCR. Use of TRBV1-TRBV30 forward primers with a C-beta reverse primer characterized the first two PCR rounds, which lasted around 11 cycles each. Each CDR3 protein is one row after TCRdb ran MiXCR on the multiplex PCR reads. The table has under 130,000 distinct CDR3 sequences, approximately 82% seen once.

The TCR sequence derives from a man aged 35 to 55 with primary liver carcinoma and hepatitis B virus infection. This chain uses TRBV9 with TRBJ2-3, with TRBD2 matching over 9 bases. Sequencing was done on a sample of liver tumor tissue from sampling region 3. The subset is: tumor region T3, left-lateral pole. CDR3 amino acids: CDSSALLAGIVDTQYF. DNA of the CDR3: TGTGACAGCAGCGCCTTACTAGCGGGCATCGTGGATACGCAGTATTTT.